Listed below are T cell receptor beta chains from one sample, sequenced in a study of T cell changes during pregnancy in multiple sclerosis. Produced via immunoSEQ multiplex PCR; TCRdb's table is partial and in-frame only. The sample includes some 70,000 clones, roughly nine tenths seen only once; the top ten take 1.5%. Sequenced here: peripheral blood, sampled in the third trimester of pregnancy. All receptors come from a female donor with multiple sclerosis, enrolled in a pregnancy study. The CDR3 runs from the conserved cysteine through the conserved F or W. The D gene is left open where the match is weak. The size entry is marked missing in some rows and otherwise reads once, few, many or a size class.

size: few
D: .
J: TRBJ2-4
V: TRBV18
CDR3: CASSPPREVNIQYF
DNA: TGTGCCAGCTCACCGCCCAGGGAGGTGAACATTCAGTACTTC

size: .
D: TRBD1
J: TRBJ1-1
V: TRBV30
CDR3: CAWSGGQGNTEAFF
DNA: TGTGCCTGGAGTGGGGGACAGGGGAACACTGAAGCTTTCTTT

size: .
D: TRBD2
J: TRBJ2-3
V: TRBV5-1
CDR3: CASSPSGRPVKPDTQYF
DNA: TGCGCCAGCAGCCCTAGCGGGAGGCCCGTTAAACCAGATACGCAGTATTTT

size: .
D: .
J: TRBJ1-4
V: TRBV30
CDR3: CAWGFTGKLFF
DNA: TGTGCCTGGGGATTTACAGGGAAACTGTTTTTT

size: .
D: .
J: TRBJ2-5
V: TRBV5-4
CDR3: CASSLGLPVETQYF
DNA: TGTGCCAGCAGCTTAGGACTACCCGTGGAGACCCAGTACTTC

size: .
D: TRBD2
J: TRBJ2-5
V: TRBV5-4
CDR3: CASSQDGALAGQETQYF
DNA: TGTGCCAGCAGCCAAGATGGGGCACTAGCGGGGCAAGAGACCCAGTACTTC

size: .
D: TRBD1
J: TRBJ1-5
V: TRBV7-9
CDR3: CASSTGGASNQPQHF
DNA: TGTGCCAGCAGCACAGGGGGCGCGAGCAATCAGCCCCAGCATTTT

size: .
D: TRBD2
J: TRBJ2-2
V: TRBV5-4
CDR3: CASSLGLAGGTGELFF
DNA: TGTGCCAGCAGCTTGGGGCTAGCGGGAGGTACCGGGGAGCTGTTTTTT

size: .
D: .
J: TRBJ1-1
V: TRBV7-9
CDR3: CASSLVMNTEAFF
DNA: TGTGCCAGCAGCTTAGTTATGAACACTGAAGCTTTCTTT

size: .
D: .
J: TRBJ1-1
V: TRBV7-3
CDR3: CASSSHLDTEAFF
DNA: TGTGCCAGCAGCTCTCACTTGGACACTGAAGCTTTCTTT

size: .
D: TRBD1
J: TRBJ1-2
V: TRBV7-2
CDR3: CASTPTGGDEVGYGYTF
DNA: TGTGCCAGCACCCCGACAGGGGGCGACGAAGTTGGCTATGGCTACACCTTC

size: .
D: .
J: TRBJ1-5
V: TRBV6-1
CDR3: CASRDRNQPQHF
DNA: TGTGCCAGCAGGGACAGAAATCAGCCCCAGCATTTT

size: .
D: .
J: TRBJ2-6
V: TRBV19
CDR3: CASSLGLSSGANVLTF
DNA: TGTGCCAGTAGTCTCGGACTGAGCTCTGGGGCCAACGTCCTGACTTTC

size: .
D: TRBD1
J: TRBJ1-4
V: TRBV7-2
CDR3: CASSSQRWAGGEKLFF
DNA: TGTGCCAGCAGCTCGCAAAGGTGGGCAGGGGGTGAAAAACTGTTTTTT

size: .
D: TRBD2
J: TRBJ2-3
V: TRBV28
CDR3: CASTKAPGLAQDTQYF
DNA: TGTGCCAGCACCAAAGCGCCGGGACTAGCTCAAGATACGCAGTATTTT

size: .
D: .
J: TRBJ1-3
V: TRBV6-1
CDR3: CASSEADSSGNTIYF
DNA: TGTGCCAGCAGTGAAGCGGACAGCTCTGGAAACACCATATATTTT

size: once
D: TRBD1
J: TRBJ2-5
V: TRBV19
CDR3: CASSTRTGDQETQYF
DNA: TGTGCCAGTAGTACCCGGACAGGGGACCAAGAGACCCAGTACTTC

size: .
D: TRBD1
J: TRBJ2-7
V: TRBV11-2
CDR3: CASSWFAGGGYEQYF
DNA: TGTGCCAGCAGCTGGTTCGCAGGGGGCGGTTACGAGCAGTACTTC

size: .
D: .
J: TRBJ1-2
V: TRBV7-4
CDR3: CASSLEDTSPHYGYTF
DNA: TGTGCCAGCAGCTTAGAAGACACATCCCCACACTATGGCTACACCTTC

size: .
D: .
J: TRBJ1-4
V: TRBV29-1
CDR3: CSVRVGDSIGEKLFF
DNA: TGCAGCGTAAGAGTGGGTGACTCCATCGGGGAAAAACTGTTTTTT

size: .
D: TRBD1
J: TRBJ2-7
V: TRBV4-3
CDR3: CASSLGTGRDRYF
DNA: TGCGCCAGCAGCCTCGGGACAGGGAGGGATCGGTACTTC

size: .
D: TRBD1
J: TRBJ2-6
V: TRBV5-1
CDR3: CASSSPGGSGANVLTF
DNA: TGCGCCAGCAGCTCCCCAGGGGGCTCTGGGGCCAACGTCCTGACTTTC

size: .
D: TRBD2
J: TRBJ2-7
V: TRBV5-6
CDR3: CASSLLGLVHYEQYF
DNA: TGTGCCAGCAGCTTGTTGGGACTAGTTCACTACGAGCAGTACTTC

size: once
D: .
J: TRBJ1-2
V: TRBV2
CDR3: CASIRGADYGYTF
DNA: TGTGCCAGCATCAGGGGCGCGGACTATGGCTACACCTTC

size: .
D: TRBD2
J: TRBJ2-3
V: TRBV7-6
CDR3: CASSQGAAGDGGTDTQYF
DNA: TGTGCCAGCAGCCAAGGGGCGGCGGGAGATGGGGGCACAGATACGCAGTATTTT

size: few
D: .
J: TRBJ2-3
V: TRBV25-1
CDR3: CASSGTGTDTQYF
DNA: TGTGCCAGCAGTGGGACAGGCACAGATACGCAGTATTTT

size: .
D: TRBD2
J: TRBJ2-1
V: TRBV2
CDR3: CASVTMGLGKDNEQFF
DNA: TGTGCCAGCGTGACTATGGGACTAGGGAAGGACAATGAGCAGTTCTTC

size: .
D: TRBD1
J: TRBJ2-7
V: TRBV5-6
CDR3: CASSPGTGFSYEQYF
DNA: TGTGCCAGCAGCCCCGGGACAGGATTTTCCTACGAGCAGTACTTC

size: .
D: .
J: TRBJ1-2
V: TRBV18
CDR3: CASSPPSGSNYGYTF
DNA: TGTGCCAGCTCACCACCCTCCGGTTCTAACTATGGCTACACCTTC

size: .
D: .
J: TRBJ2-7
V: TRBV2
CDR3: CASRPGSHEQYF
DNA: TGTGCCAGCAGACCAGGGTCCCACGAGCAGTACTTC

size: .
D: .
J: TRBJ1-1
V: TRBV5-1
CDR3: CASRAGTFNTEAFF
DNA: TGCGCCAGCAGGGCAGGGACATTTAACACTGAAGCTTTCTTT

size: .
D: TRBD1
J: TRBJ2-7
V: TRBV6-5
CDR3: CASSSLTGPPYEQYF
DNA: TGTGCCAGCAGTTCCCTGACAGGGCCCCCCTACGAGCAGTACTTC

size: .
D: TRBD2
J: TRBJ2-2
V: TRBV7-2
CDR3: CASSSVAGGNTGELFF
DNA: TGTGCCAGCAGCTCCGTAGCGGGGGGGAACACCGGGGAGCTGTTTTTT

size: .
D: TRBD1
J: TRBJ2-1
V: TRBV5-8
CDR3: CASSGGTGGGNEQFF
DNA: TGTGCCAGCAGCGGAGGGACAGGGGGAGGCAATGAGCAGTTCTTC